This T cell receptor (beta chain) was captured in a study of blood T cell repertoires in COVID-19 (dated by TCRdb to about 2020). Study-wide context: Samples from collaborators originated in the United States, Italy and Spain and spanned both the acute and convalescent phases of COVID-19. The material from the prospective study consisted of cDNA or gDNA derived from T cells, B-cell-depleted T cells, or PBMCs. Subjects who had been exposed to COVID-19, were actively infected with it, or had recovered from it provided the deeply sampled blood TCRbeta repertoires that made up the dataset. The repertoires were released in a freely available public database meant as a resource for research on the immune response to SARS-CoV-2. The samples were drawn from two sources: the first 160 participants of the ongoing ImmuneRACE study, and 1,254 subjects contributed by 6 global collaborators. Sample metadata almost always included a de-identified subject ID, COVID-19 status, age in years and sex. Where available, HLA class I and class II types were taken from metadata supplied by the sample provider and were not determined by assay-based typing.

Broad study findings and their caveats: How much clinical and demographic metadata was included differed by source and by participant, and the metadata was provided uncurated.

TCRbeta CDR3 regions were amplified from genomic DNA by means of the immunoSEQ Assay, a bias-controlled multiplex PCR. On the authors' methods: Nucleated cell counts per sample were estimated from amplification of reference gene primers within the assay. To quantify the absolute abundance of each unique TCRbeta CDR3 rearrangement, sequence reads were collapsed and filtered. For each sample, productive Simpson clonality was calculated as the square root of Simpson's diversity index over productive rearrangements. The table was pulled from immuneACCESS by TCRdb, which kept in-frame rearrangements only. Such tables lose some clones; where checked, under half of the loss comes from unresolved V genes, and the rest has no known cause. V and J calls plus clone size are reproduced from that table; the DNA served to infer D and trimming. A total of some 120,000 clones appear in this sample, 80% to 90% of them only once. Over 15% of the sample is held by the ten biggest clonotypes.

A distance of 17 bases separates the germline ends of V and J, which lose 4 bases and 4 bases respectively. Via the germline V gene, CDR1 is MGHRA and CDR2 YSYEKL. There are 16 amino acids in the CDR3, from cysteine to phenylalanine inclusive. Only the CDR3 region is kept as DNA, spanning 48 bases read in frame from base 1. In its sample, this clone was seen once. Its target antigen remains unknown. Per-nucleotide qualities are absent, and no much larger clonotype sits a single base away. Each collaborating institution followed its own protocols to collect whole blood in K2EDTA tubes. For TCRbeta analysis, collaborators shipped samples in one of three forms: frozen whole blood, isolated PBMCs, or DNA extracted from either of those sample types.

This sequence was found in a human donor with acute or convalescent COVID-19. The donor label of this sample is uncertain. Sequencing used peripheral blood. Here the chain combines TRBV4-1 and TRBJ1-5; no D segment can be confidently identified. Here the CDR3 is given as CASSRNAARVNQPQHF. DNA sequence: TGCGCCAGCAGCCGGAATGCCGCGAGGGTAAATCAGCCCCAGCATTTT.